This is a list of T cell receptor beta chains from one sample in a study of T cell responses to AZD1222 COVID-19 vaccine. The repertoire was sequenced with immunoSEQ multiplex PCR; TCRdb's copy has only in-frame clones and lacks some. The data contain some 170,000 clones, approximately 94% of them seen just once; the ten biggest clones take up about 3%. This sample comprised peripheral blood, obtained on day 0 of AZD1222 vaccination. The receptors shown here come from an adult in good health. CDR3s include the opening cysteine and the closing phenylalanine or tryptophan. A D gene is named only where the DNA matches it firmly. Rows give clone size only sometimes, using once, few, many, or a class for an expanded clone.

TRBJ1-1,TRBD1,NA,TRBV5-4,CASSLGTGNTEAFF,TGTGCCAGCAGCTTGGGGACAGGGAACACTGAAGCTTTCTTT
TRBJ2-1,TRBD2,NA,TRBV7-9,CASSLARTSNYNEQFF,TGTGCCAGCAGCTTAGCCCGGACTAGCAACTACAATGAGCAGTTCTTC
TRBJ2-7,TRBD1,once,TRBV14,CASSPWRQGAWGEQYF,TGTGCCAGCAGCCCCTGGAGACAGGGGGCCTGGGGCGAGCAGTACTTC
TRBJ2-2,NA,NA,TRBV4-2,CASSQVPNTGELFF,TGTGCCAGCAGCCAAGTACCGAACACCGGGGAGCTGTTTTTT
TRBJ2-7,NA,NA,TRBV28,CASSLMPTEIEYF,TGTGCCAGCAGTCTAATGCCTACGGAAATTGAGTACTTC
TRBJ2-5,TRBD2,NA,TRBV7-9,CASSRTSGGETQYF,TGTGCCAGCAGCCGGACTAGCGGTGGAGAGACCCAGTACTTC
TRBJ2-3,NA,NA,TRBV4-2,CASSQENERDTQYF,TGTGCCAGCAGCCAAGAAAATGAGCGAGATACGCAGTATTTT
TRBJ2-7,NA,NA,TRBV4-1,CASSQGTSSHHEQYF,TGCGCCAGCAGCCAAGGGACCTCGTCCCACCACGAGCAGTACTTC
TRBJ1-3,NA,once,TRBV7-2,CASSLANSGNTIYF,TGTGCCAGCAGCTTAGCGAACTCTGGAAACACCATATATTTT
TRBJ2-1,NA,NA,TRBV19,CASSIIAPSSYNEQFF,TGTGCCAGTAGTATAATAGCCCCTAGCTCCTACAATGAGCAGTTCTTC
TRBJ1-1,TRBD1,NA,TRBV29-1,CSATGVLNTEAFF,TGCAGCGCTACAGGGGTTTTGAACACTGAAGCTTTCTTT
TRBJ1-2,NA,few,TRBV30,CAWSATQGSRYTF,TGTGCCTGGAGTGCAACTCAGGGTAGTCGCTACACCTTC
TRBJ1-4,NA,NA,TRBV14,CASSPRSATNEKLFF,TGTGCCAGCAGTCCAAGATCAGCGACTAATGAAAAACTGTTTTTT
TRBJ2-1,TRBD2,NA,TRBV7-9,CASSYAERGYNEQFF,TGTGCCAGCAGCTATGCGGAGCGGGGGTACAATGAGCAGTTCTTC
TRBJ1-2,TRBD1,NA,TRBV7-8,CASSLESTGGNRGYGYTF,TGTGCCAGCAGCTTAGAAAGTACAGGGGGCAATCGAGGCTATGGCTACACCTTC
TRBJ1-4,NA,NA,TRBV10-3,CAISEGSTTNEKLFF,TGTGCCATCAGTGAGGGCTCAACAACTAATGAAAAACTGTTTTTT
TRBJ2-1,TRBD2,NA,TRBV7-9,CASSLGAGVSGDEQFF,TGTGCCAGCAGCTTAGGGGCGGGAGTGTCTGGCGATGAGCAGTTCTTC
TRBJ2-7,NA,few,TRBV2,CASSAGSFQYF,TGTGCCAGCAGTGCCGGGAGCTTCCAGTACTTC
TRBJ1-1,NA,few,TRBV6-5,CASSPTGKNTEAFF,TGTGCCAGCAGTCCCACAGGGAAGAACACTGAAGCTTTCTTT
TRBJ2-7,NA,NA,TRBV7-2,CASSAGVSYEQYF,TGTGCCAGCAGCGCCGGAGTCTCCTACGAGCAGTACTTC
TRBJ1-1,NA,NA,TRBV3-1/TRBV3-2,CASSQVAGNTEAFF,TGTGCCAGCAGCCAAGTGGCGGGGAACACTGAAGCTTTCTTT
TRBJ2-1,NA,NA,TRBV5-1,CASGLVTYNEQFF,TGCGCCAGCGGGCTAGTAACCTACAATGAGCAGTTCTTC
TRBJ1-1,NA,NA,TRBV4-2,CASSQGVGGVFTEAFF,TGTGCCAGCAGCCAAGGGGTCGGGGGAGTCTTCACTGAAGCTTTCTTT
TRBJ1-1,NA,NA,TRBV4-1,CASSQEGQANTEAFF,TGCGCCAGCAGCCAAGAAGGTCAAGCGAACACTGAAGCTTTCTTT
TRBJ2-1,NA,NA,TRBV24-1,CAAGRGGGSYNEQFF,TGTGCCGCCGGGCGAGGGGGGGGCTCGTACAATGAGCAGTTCTTC
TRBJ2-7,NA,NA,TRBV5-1,CASRVDYYYEQYF,TGCGCCAGCCGAGTAGATTATTACTACGAGCAGTACTTC
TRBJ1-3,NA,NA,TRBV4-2,CASSQVPGGSGNTIYF,TGTGCCAGCAGCCAAGTACCCGGAGGCTCTGGAAACACCATATATTTT
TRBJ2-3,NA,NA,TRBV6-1,CASSERRLGVTDTQYF,TGTGCCAGCAGTGAAAGACGCCTTGGGGTTACAGATACGCAGTATTTT
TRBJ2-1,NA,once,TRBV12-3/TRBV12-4,CAVGPGLNEQFF,TGTGCTGTGGGACCCGGACTTAATGAGCAGTTCTTC
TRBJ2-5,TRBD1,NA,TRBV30,CAWSGGTGRGETQYF,TGTGCCTGGAGTGGGGGGACAGGTCGAGGGGAGACCCAGTACTTC
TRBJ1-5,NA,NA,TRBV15,CATSRDRTRGGPQHF,TGTGCCACCAGCAGAGATCGGACCCGGGGTGGACCCCAGCATTTT
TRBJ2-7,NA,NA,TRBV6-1,CASSEAHRVGEQYF,TGTGCCAGCAGTGAAGCCCACAGGGTAGGCGAGCAGTACTTC
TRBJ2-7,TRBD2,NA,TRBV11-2,CASSFRAGAPLGQYF,TGTGCCAGCAGCTTTCGGGCGGGAGCCCCCCTAGGGCAGTACTTC
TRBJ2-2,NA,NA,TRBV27,CASSPGLNTGELFF,TGTGCCAGCAGTCCGGGACTTAACACCGGGGAGCTGTTTTTT
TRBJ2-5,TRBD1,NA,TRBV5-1,CASTGTGGRETQYF,TGCGCCAGCACCGGGACAGGGGGCCGAGAGACCCAGTACTTC
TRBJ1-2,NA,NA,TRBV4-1,CASSQIGGYGYTF,TGCGCCAGCAGCCAAATCGGTGGCTATGGCTACACCTTC
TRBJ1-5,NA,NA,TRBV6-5,CASSDSGGVQPQHF,TGTGCCAGCAGTGACTCGGGGGGAGTTCAGCCCCAGCATTTT
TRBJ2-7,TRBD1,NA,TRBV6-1,CASSRDRDSYEQYF,TGTGCCAGCAGTCGGGACAGGGACTCCTACGAGCAGTACTTC
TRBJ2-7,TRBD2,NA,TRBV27,CASRTSGSYEQYF,TGTGCCAGCCGGACTAGCGGGAGTTACGAGCAGTACTTC
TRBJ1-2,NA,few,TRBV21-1,CASSKEREMGGYTF,TGTGCCAGCAGCAAAGAGAGGGAGATGGGAGGCTACACCTTC
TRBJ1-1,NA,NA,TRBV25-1,CASSEGEGAFF,TGTGCCAGCAGTGAGGGGGAGGGGGCTTTCTTT
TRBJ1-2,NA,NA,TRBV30,CASTGMGYGYTF,TGTGCCTCAACAGGGATGGGATATGGCTACACCTTC
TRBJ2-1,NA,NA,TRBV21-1,CASSLKTSGRKNEQFF,TGTGCCAGCAGCCTAAAAACTAGCGGGAGAAAGAATGAGCAGTTCTTC
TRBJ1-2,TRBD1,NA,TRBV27,CASTTGGGRGYTF,TGTGCCAGCACTACAGGGGGCGGTCGTGGCTACACCTTC
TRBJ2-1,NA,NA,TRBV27,CASSTPTGLGYNEQFF,TGTGCCAGCAGTACTCCCACAGGGTTGGGCTACAATGAGCAGTTCTTC
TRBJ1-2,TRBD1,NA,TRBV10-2,CASARDSYGYTF,TGCGCCAGCGCCCGGGACAGTTATGGCTACACCTTC
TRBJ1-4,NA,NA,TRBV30,CAWSVQGRGKLFF,TGTGCCTGGAGTGTACAAGGAAGAGGAAAACTGTTTTTT
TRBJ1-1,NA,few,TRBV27,CASSLSFTGPEAFF,TGTGCCAGCAGTTTAAGTTTTACGGGTCCGGAAGCTTTCTTT
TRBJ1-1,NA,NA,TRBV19,CASTWGALENTEAFF,TGTGCCAGTACCTGGGGGGCTCTAGAAAACACTGAAGCTTTCTTT
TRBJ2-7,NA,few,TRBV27,CASSLGYSSYEQYF,TGTGCCAGCTCCTTGGGCTACAGCTCCTACGAGCAGTACTTC
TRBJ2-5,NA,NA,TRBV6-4,CASRDIGVGVEETQYF,TGTGCCAGCAGGGACATAGGCGTTGGGGTCGAAGAGACCCAGTACTTC
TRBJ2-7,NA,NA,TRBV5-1,CASSLDLVSSYEQYF,TGCGCCAGCAGCTTGGATCTGGTTAGCTCCTACGAGCAGTACTTC
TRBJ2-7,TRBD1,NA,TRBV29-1,CSVLDRGSSYEQYF,TGCAGCGTTCTAGACAGGGGTAGCTCCTACGAGCAGTACTTC